This T cell receptor beta chain was observed in a study of OX40 agonist ivuxolimab in advanced cancers. Study context: Two cutaneous melanoma patients and one hepatocellular carcinoma patient, three in all, had partial responses.

The germline V gene encodes CDR1 MNHEY and CDR2 SMNVEV (reference sequence). The CDR3 consists of 13 residues. The V end was cut by 6 bases, the J end by 8 bases, with 14 bases between. Method: immunoSEQ multiplex PCR; TCRdb's copy keeps in-frame clones and lacks some. This table has some 67,000 clones, around 84% appearing once. The clonotype was recovered from an adult with an advanced solid tumor such as melanoma, head and neck, liver or kidney cancer. This sequence joins TRBV27 and TRBJ2-1; D call uncertain. The sequences come from CD4+ or CD8+ T cells sorted from blood, collected in a trial of the OX40 agonist ivuxolimab. The CDR3 region is CASSFWKGDEQFF. The CDR3 DNA is TGTGCCAGCAGCTTCTGGAAAGGCGATGAGCAGTTCTTC.